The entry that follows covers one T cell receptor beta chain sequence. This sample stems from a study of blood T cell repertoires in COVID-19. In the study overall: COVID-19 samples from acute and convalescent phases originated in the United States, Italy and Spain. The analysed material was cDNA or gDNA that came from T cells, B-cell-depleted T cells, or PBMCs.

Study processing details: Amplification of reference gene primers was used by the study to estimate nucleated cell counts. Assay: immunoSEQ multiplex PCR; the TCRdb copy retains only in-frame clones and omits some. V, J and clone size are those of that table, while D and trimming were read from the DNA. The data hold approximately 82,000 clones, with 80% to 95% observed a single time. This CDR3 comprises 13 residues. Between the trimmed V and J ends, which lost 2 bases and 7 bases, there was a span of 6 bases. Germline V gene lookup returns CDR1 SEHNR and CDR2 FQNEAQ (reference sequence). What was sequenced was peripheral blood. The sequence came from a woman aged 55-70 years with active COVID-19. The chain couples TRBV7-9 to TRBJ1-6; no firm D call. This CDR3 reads CASSLKENSPLHF. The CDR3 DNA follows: TGTGCCAGCAGCTTAAAGGAGAATTCACCCCTCCACTTT.